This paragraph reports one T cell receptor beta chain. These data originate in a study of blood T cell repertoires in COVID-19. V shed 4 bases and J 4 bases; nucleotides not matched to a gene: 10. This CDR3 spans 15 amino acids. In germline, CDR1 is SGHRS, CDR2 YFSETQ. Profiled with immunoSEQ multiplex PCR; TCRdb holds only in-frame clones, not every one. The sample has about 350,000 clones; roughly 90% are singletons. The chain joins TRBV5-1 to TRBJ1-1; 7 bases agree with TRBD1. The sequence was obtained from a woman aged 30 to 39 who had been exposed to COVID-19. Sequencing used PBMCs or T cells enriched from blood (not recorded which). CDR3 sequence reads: CASSVDRVGGTEAFF. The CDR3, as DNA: TGCGCCAGCAGCGTTGACAGGGTGGGTGGCACTGAAGCTTTCTTT.